The rows below give T cell receptor beta chains drawn from one sample of a study of blood T cell repertoires in COVID-19. Measured with immunoSEQ multiplex PCR; TCRdb has only the in-frame clones, and not every one. Of 150,000 to 200,000 clones detected, around 75% appear once; the ten largest clones hold 11% to 15%. The sequenced sample was peripheral blood. The receptors derive from a woman older than 75 with acute or convalescent COVID-19. Each CDR3 is given with its conserved first and last residue. Each record gives: clone size, J gene, V gene, D gene, CDR3 protein, CDR3 DNA. D genes are given only for firm matches. Some rows mark clone size as missing; the rest say once, few, many or name a class of expanded clone.

size: -
J: TRBJ2-5
V: TRBV19
D: -
CDR3: CASSTGTGTRTQYF
DNA: TGTGCCAGTAGTACCGGCACAGGGACGCGGACCCAGTACTTC

size: -
J: TRBJ2-5
V: TRBV27
D: TRBD2
CDR3: CASSGTSGTQYF
DNA: TGTGCCAGCTCAGGGACTAGCGGGACCCAGTACTTC

size: -
J: TRBJ1-1
V: TRBV7-9
D: TRBD1
CDR3: CASSRTGGMDTEAFF
DNA: TGTGCCAGCAGCCGGACAGGGGGGATGGACACTGAAGCTTTCTTT

size: -
J: TRBJ2-1
V: TRBV2
D: TRBD2
CDR3: CASSGDPLTSGGLSSYNEQFF
DNA: TGTGCCAGCAGCGGAGATCCTCTGACTAGCGGGGGCCTGAGCTCCTACAATGAGCAGTTCTTC

size: -
J: TRBJ2-3
V: TRBV19
D: TRBD2
CDR3: CASTRLAGVIDTQYF
DNA: TGTGCCAGTACCAGACTAGCGGGAGTAATAGATACGCAGTATTTT

size: -
J: TRBJ2-7
V: TRBV7-9
D: -
CDR3: CASSLGQNEQYF
DNA: TGTGCCAGCAGCTTAGGGCAGAACGAGCAGTACTTC

size: -
J: TRBJ2-2
V: TRBV5-1
D: TRBD2
CDR3: CASSLALTSGRDTGELFF
DNA: TGCGCCAGCAGCTTGGCGCTGACTAGCGGGAGAGACACCGGGGAGCTGTTTTTT

size: -
J: TRBJ2-1
V: TRBV9
D: -
CDR3: CASSVGASSYNEQFF
DNA: TGTGCCAGCAGCGTAGGGGCGAGCTCCTACAATGAGCAGTTCTTC

size: -
J: TRBJ2-3
V: TRBV5-1
D: TRBD2
CDR3: CASSPRRRGFTDTQYF
DNA: TGCGCCAGCAGCCCCCGGCGGCGGGGGTTCACAGATACGCAGTATTTT

size: -
J: TRBJ1-2
V: TRBV5-4
D: TRBD1
CDR3: CASSRTGVDNYGYTF
DNA: TGTGCCAGCAGCCGGACAGGGGTCGATAACTATGGCTACACCTTC

size: -
J: TRBJ1-5
V: TRBV3-1/TRBV3-2
D: -
CDR3: CASSLGDNQPQHF
DNA: TGTGCCAGCAGCCTAGGGGATAATCAGCCCCAGCATTTT

size: once
J: TRBJ1-3
V: TRBV6-6
D: -
CDR3: CASTSRGMAGNTIYF
DNA: TGTGCCAGCACCAGCAGAGGCATGGCTGGAAACACCATATATTTT

size: -
J: TRBJ2-7
V: TRBV4-1
D: TRBD1
CDR3: CASSLGQGIGYEQYF
DNA: TGCGCCAGCAGCCTAGGACAGGGTATCGGCTACGAGCAGTACTTC

size: -
J: TRBJ1-2
V: TRBV6-6
D: -
CDR3: CASSYSQGLVGYTF
DNA: TGTGCCAGCAGTTACTCTCAGGGGCTAGTGGGCTACACCTTC

size: few
J: TRBJ1-5
V: TRBV19
D: -
CDR3: CASESHLNQPQHF
DNA: TGTGCCAGTGAGTCCCATTTGAATCAGCCCCAGCATTTT

size: -
J: TRBJ2-7
V: TRBV6-5
D: -
CDR3: CASGQGLYEQYF
DNA: TGTGCCAGCGGGCAGGGCCTTTACGAGCAGTACTTC

size: -
J: TRBJ2-3
V: TRBV11-2
D: -
CDR3: CASSSRGQTSTDTQYF
DNA: TGTGCCAGCAGCTCCCGAGGGCAGACTAGCACAGATACGCAGTATTTT

size: once
J: TRBJ1-1
V: TRBV3-1/TRBV3-2
D: -
CDR3: CASSQGTNTEAFF
DNA: TGTGCCAGCAGCCAGGGCACGAACACTGAAGCTTTCTTT

size: -
J: TRBJ1-2
V: TRBV6-5
D: -
CDR3: CASSYGFQDYGYTF
DNA: TGTGCCAGCAGTTACGGGTTCCAGGACTATGGCTACACCTTC

size: -
J: TRBJ1-4
V: TRBV18
D: -
CDR3: CASSSNHRDGEKLFF
DNA: TGTGCCAGCTCATCGAACCACAGGGATGGTGAAAAACTGTTTTTT

size: -
J: TRBJ1-5
V: TRBV7-9
D: -
CDR3: CASSLGPGGNQPQHF
DNA: TGTGCCAGCAGCTTAGGGCCGGGGGGCAATCAGCCCCAGCATTTT

size: -
J: TRBJ2-7
V: TRBV5-8
D: TRBD1
CDR3: CASSLQGARGDYEQYF
DNA: TGTGCCAGCAGCTTACAGGGGGCGCGGGGAGACTACGAGCAGTACTTC

size: -
J: TRBJ1-1
V: TRBV6-6
D: -
CDR3: CASSYSGAGNTEAFF
DNA: TGTGCCAGCAGTTACTCGGGGGCAGGGAACACTGAAGCTTTCTTT